This T cell receptor (beta chain) was recovered during a study of identical twins. Whole-study findings and limits: For out-of-frame beta sequences, excess twin sharing was weaker. Not following the same donors, the study drew its conclusions from cross-sectional statistical analysis.

This clonotype was seen many times. Its antigen is not known. Each CDR3 protein is one row after TCRdb ran MiXCR on the 5' RACE reads. The sample has about 340,000 distinct CDR3 sequences, around 12% seen once. V dropped 4 bases and J dropped 5; count of bases not matched to a gene: 10. Per germline, CDR1 KGHDR and CDR2 SFDVKD. The CDR3 runs to 17 residues. This sample also appeared in a second study, on yellow fever vaccine responses in identical twins. That work adds: Twins showed a vaccine T cell response that reportedly seemed partly convergent, partly personalized.

Sequencing was performed on CD8+ T cells sorted from blood. This clonotype was obtained from a woman between 18 and 29 years old in good health. This sequence joins TRBV24-1 and TRBJ2-5, with 12 nucleotides matching TRBD2. For the CDR3, the DNA is TGTGCCACCAGTGACGCTAGCGGGAGGGCCAATTGGGAGACCCAGTACTTC. It specifies CATSDASGRANWETQYF.